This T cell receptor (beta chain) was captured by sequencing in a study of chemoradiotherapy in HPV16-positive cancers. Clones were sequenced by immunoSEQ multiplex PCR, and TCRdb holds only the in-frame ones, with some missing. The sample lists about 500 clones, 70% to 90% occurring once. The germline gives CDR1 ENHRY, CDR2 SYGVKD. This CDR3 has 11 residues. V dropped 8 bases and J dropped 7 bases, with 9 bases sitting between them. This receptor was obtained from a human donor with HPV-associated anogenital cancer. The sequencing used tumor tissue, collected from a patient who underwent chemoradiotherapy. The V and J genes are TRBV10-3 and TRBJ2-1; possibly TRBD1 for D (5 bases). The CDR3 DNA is TGTGCCATCTCTAGGGGTAATGAGCAGTTCTTC. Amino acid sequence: CAISRGNEQFF.